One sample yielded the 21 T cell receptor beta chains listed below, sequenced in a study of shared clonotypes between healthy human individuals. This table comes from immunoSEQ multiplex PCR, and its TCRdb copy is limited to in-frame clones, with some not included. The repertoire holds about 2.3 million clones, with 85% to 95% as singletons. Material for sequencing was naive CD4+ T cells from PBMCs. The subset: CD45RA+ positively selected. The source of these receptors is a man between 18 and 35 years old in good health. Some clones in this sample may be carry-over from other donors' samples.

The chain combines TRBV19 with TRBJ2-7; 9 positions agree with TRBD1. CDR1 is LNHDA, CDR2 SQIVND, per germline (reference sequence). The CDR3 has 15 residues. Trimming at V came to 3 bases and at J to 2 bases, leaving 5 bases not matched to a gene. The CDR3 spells CASSIGTGLTYEQYF. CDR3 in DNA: TGTGCCAGTAGTATCGGGACAGGGTTAACCTACGAGCAGTACTTC.

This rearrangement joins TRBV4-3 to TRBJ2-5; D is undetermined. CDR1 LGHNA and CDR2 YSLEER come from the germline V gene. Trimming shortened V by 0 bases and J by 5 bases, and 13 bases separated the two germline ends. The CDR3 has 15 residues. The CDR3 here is CASSQDSERRETQYF. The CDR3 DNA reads TGCGCCAGCAGCCAAGATTCGGAGAGGCGGGAGACCCAGTACTTC.

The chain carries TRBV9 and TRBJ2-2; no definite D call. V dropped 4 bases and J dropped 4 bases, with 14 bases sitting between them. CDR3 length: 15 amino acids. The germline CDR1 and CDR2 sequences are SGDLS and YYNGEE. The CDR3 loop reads CASSPRVIPTGELFF. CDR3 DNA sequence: TGTGCCAGCAGCCCCCGGGTCATACCCACCGGGGAGCTGTTTTTT.

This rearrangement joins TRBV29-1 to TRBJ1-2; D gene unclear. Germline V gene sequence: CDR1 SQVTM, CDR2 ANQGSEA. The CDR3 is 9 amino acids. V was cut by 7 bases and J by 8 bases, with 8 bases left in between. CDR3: CSASGGYTF. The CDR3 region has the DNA TGCAGCGCATCGGGGGGCTACACCTTC.

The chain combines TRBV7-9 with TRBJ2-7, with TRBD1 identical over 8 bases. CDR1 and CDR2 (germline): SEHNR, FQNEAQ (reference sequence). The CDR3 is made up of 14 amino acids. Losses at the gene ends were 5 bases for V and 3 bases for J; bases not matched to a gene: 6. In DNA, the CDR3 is TGTGCCAGCAGCCTGACAGGGGCGAACTACGAGCAGTACTTC. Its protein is CASSLTGANYEQYF.

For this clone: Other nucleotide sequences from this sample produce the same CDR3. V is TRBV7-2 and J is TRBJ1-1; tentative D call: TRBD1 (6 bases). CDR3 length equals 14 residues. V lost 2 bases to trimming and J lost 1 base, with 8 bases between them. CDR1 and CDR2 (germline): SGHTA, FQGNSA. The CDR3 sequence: CASSLQGRNTEAFF. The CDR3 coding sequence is TGTGCCAGCAGCTTACAGGGGAGGAACACTGAAGCTTTCTTT.

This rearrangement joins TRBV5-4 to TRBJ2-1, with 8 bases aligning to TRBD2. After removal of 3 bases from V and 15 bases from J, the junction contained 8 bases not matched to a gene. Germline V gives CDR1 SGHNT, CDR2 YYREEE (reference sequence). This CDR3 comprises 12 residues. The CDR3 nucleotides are TGTGCCAGCAGCTCTGGGACTAGTGCCTCGTTCTTC. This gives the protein CASSSGTSASFF.

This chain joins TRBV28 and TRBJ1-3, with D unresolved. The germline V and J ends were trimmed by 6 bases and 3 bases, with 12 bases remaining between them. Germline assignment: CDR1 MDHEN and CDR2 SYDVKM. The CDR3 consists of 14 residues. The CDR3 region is CASRSTRSGNTIYF. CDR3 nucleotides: TGTGCCAGCAGATCCACACGTAGTGGAAACACCATATATTTT.

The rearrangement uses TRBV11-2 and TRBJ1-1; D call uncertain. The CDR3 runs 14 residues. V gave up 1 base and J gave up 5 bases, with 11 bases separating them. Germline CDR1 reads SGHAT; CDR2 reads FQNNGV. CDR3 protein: CASSLVDRRTEAFF. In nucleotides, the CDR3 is TGTGCCAGCAGCTTAGTAGATAGGAGGACTGAAGCTTTCTTT. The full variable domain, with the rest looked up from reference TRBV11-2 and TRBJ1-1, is EAGVAQSPRYKIIEKRQSVAFWCNPISGHATLYWYQQILGQGPKLLIQFQNNGVVDDSQLPKDRFSAERLKGVDSTLKIQPAKLEDSAVYLCASSLVDRRTEAFFGQGTRLTVV.

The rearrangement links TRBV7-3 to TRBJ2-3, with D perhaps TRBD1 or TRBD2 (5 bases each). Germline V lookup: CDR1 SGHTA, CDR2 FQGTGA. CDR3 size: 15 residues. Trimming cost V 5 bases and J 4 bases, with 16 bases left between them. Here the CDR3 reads CASSPQGAEADTQYF. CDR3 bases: TGTGCCAGCAGCCCCCAGGGAGCCGAGGCAGATACGCAGTATTTT.

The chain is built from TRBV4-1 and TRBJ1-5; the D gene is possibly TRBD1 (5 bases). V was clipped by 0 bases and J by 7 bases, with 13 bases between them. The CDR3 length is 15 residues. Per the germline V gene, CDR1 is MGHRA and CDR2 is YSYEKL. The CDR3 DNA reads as TGCGCCAGCAGCCAAGATCGCAGGGTGGGGCAGCCCCAGCATTTT. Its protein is CASSQDRRVGQPQHF.

DNA for the CDR3: TGTGCCATCACACGGGACAGGGATTCACCCCTCCACTTT. Its translation: CAITRDRDSPLHF. This chain connects TRBV10-3 to TRBJ1-6, with 9 bases identical to TRBD1. This CDR3 contains 13 residues. Losses at the gene ends were 7 bases for V and 8 bases for J; bases not matched to a gene: 3. Germline CDR1 and CDR2: ENHRY and SYGVKD.

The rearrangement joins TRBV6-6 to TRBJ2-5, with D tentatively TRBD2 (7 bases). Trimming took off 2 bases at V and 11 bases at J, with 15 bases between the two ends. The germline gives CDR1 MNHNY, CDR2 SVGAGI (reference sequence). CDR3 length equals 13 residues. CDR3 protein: CASSYAGAGEQYF. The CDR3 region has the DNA TGTGCCAGCAGTTACGCAGGGGCGGGGGAGCAGTACTTC.

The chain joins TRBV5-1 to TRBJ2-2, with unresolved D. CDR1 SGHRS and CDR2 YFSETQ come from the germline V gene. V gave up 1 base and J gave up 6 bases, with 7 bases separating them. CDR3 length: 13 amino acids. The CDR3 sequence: CASSLYLAGELFF. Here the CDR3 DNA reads TGCGCCAGCAGCTTGTACCTCGCCGGGGAGCTGTTTTTT.

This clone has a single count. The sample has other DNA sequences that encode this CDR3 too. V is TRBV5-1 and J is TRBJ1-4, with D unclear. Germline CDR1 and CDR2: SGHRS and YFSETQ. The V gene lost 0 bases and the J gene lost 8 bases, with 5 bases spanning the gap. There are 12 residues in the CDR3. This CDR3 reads CASSLAGEKLFF. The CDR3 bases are TGCGCCAGCAGCTTGGCAGGAGAAAAACTGTTTTTT.

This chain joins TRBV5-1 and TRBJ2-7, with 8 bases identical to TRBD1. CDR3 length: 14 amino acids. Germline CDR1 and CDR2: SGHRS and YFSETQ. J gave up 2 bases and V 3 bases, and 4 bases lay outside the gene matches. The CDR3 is CASSSLTGAYEQYF. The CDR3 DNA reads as TGCGCCAGCAGCTCATTGACAGGGGCCTACGAGCAGTACTTC.

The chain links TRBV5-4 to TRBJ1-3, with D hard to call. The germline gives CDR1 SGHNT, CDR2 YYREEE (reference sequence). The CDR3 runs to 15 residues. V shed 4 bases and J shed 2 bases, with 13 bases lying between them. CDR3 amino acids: CASSLLNSPGNTIYF. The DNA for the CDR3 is TGTGCCAGCAGCCTTCTGAACAGCCCTGGAAACACCATATATTTT.

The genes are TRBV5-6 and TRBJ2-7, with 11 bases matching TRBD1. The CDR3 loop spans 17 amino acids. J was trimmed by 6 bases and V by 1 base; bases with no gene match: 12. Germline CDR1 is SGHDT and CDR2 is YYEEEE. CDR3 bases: TGTGCCAGCAGCTTGTATAGGGGACAGGGGGAACCCCGCGAGCAGTACTTC. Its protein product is CASSLYRGQGEPREQYF.

The CDR3 nucleotides read TGTGCCAGCAGCTTATTTGACCCCCTCAATGAGCAGTTCTTC. Protein product: CASSLFDPLNEQFF. V is TRBV7-8 and J is TRBJ2-1; D call uncertain. CDR3 length: 14 residues. Germline V gene lookup returns CDR1 SGHVS and CDR2 FQNEAQ. Trimming took 2 bases from V and 6 from J, leaving 11 bases between them.

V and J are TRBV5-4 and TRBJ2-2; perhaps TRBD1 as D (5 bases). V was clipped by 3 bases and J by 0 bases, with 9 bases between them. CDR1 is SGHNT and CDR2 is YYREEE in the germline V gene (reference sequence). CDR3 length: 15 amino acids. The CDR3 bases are TGTGCCAGCAGCTCCAAGACAGCGAACACCGGGGAGCTGTTTTTT. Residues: CASSSKTANTGELFF.

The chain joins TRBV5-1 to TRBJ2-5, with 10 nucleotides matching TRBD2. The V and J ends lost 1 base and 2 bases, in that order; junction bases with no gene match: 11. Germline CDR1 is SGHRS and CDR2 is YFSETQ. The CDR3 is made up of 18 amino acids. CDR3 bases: TGCGCCAGCAGCTTGCGTCCCTTAGCGGGAGGCCCTCAAGAGACCCAGTACTTC. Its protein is CASSLRPLAGGPQETQYF.